A selection of T cell receptor beta chains follows, all from one sample in a study of cytomegalovirus exposure and HLA in healthy donors. TCRdb keeps only in-frame clones here, not all; method: immunoSEQ multiplex PCR. This table has roughly 180,000 clones, about four fifths appearing once. The sample was PBMCs. These receptors were taken from a man aged 30-40 years in good health and CMV-seropositive. Both conserved end residues are trimmed from each CDR3.

j_gene: TRBJ2-7; v_gene: TRBV6-1; CDR3aa: ASSPSAGGEQY
j_gene: TRBJ2-7; v_gene: TRBV7-9; CDR3aa: ASSLEIAGYEQY
j_gene: TRBJ1-2; v_gene: TRBV6-5; CDR3aa: ASRPQGNRGYT
j_gene: TRBJ2-3; v_gene: TRBV9; CDR3aa: ASSVQAAGGADTQY
j_gene: NA; v_gene: TRBV7-9; CDR3aa: ASSFSLAGYEQY
j_gene: TRBJ2-3; v_gene: TRBV10-1; CDR3aa: ASSESYRGQGTDTQY
j_gene: TRBJ1-5; v_gene: TRBV6-1; CDR3aa: ASKRQINQPQH
j_gene: TRBJ2-1; v_gene: TRBV15; CDR3aa: ATRAGPELGQF
j_gene: TRBJ2-2; v_gene: TRBV4-2; CDR3aa: ASSREGTRASSGELF
j_gene: TRBJ2-7; v_gene: TRBV6-6; CDR3aa: ASSSIWREDWYEQY
j_gene: TRBJ2-3; v_gene: TRBV6-5; CDR3aa: ASSTTLTADTQY
j_gene: TRBJ2-2; v_gene: TRBV9; CDR3aa: ASSDPPGQGVGELF
j_gene: TRBJ2-1; v_gene: TRBV20-1; CDR3aa: SARGSREQF
j_gene: TRBJ2-1; v_gene: TRBV15; CDR3aa: ATSRGPGGWNEQF
j_gene: TRBJ1-3; v_gene: TRBV7-9; CDR3aa: ASSLEPGGNTIY
j_gene: TRBJ1-2; v_gene: TRBV7-2; CDR3aa: ASSLEAGYTGYT
j_gene: TRBJ2-5; v_gene: TRBV7-9; CDR3aa: ASRSGQGKEEQY
j_gene: TRBJ2-7; v_gene: TRBV4-1; CDR3aa: ASSPRPGQDSYEQY
j_gene: TRBJ1-1; v_gene: TRBV6-1; CDR3aa: ASNTARGEAF
j_gene: TRBJ2-5; v_gene: TRBV30; CDR3aa: AWRQGFETQY
j_gene: TRBJ2-5; v_gene: TRBV2; CDR3aa: ASSGGRAETQY
j_gene: TRBJ1-5; v_gene: TRBV7-2; CDR3aa: ASSSRTGHSNQPQH
j_gene: TRBJ2-7; v_gene: TRBV6-5; CDR3aa: ASRRTGYYEQY
j_gene: TRBJ2-2; v_gene: TRBV6-4; CDR3aa: ASSGTSSTGELF
j_gene: TRBJ1-2; v_gene: TRBV5-1; CDR3aa: ASSIGTGPNYGYT
j_gene: TRBJ1-1; v_gene: TRBV7-7; CDR3aa: ASSLNPGAEAF
j_gene: TRBJ1-1; v_gene: TRBV29-1; CDR3aa: SVEDRRGNTEAF
j_gene: TRBJ1-1; v_gene: TRBV18; CDR3aa: ASSNTTGTPEAF
j_gene: TRBJ2-7; v_gene: TRBV2; CDR3aa: ASRRTSGMHEQY
j_gene: TRBJ1-6; v_gene: TRBV18; CDR3aa: ASSASTGPNSPLH
j_gene: TRBJ2-1; v_gene: TRBV13; CDR3aa: ASSSTNEQF
j_gene: TRBJ1-1; v_gene: TRBV6-5; CDR3aa: ASSHYRDPNTEAF
j_gene: TRBJ1-2; v_gene: TRBV9; CDR3aa: ASSVGEGGVFNYGYT
j_gene: TRBJ1-2; v_gene: TRBV10-2; CDR3aa: ASSESRFNYGYT
j_gene: TRBJ1-3; v_gene: TRBV6-6; CDR3aa: ASSYSTDTIY
j_gene: TRBJ2-7; v_gene: TRBV27; CDR3aa: ASSPWRGSYEQY
j_gene: NA; v_gene: TRBV6-5; CDR3aa: ASSYEQGAEQY
j_gene: TRBJ1-1; v_gene: TRBV7-6; CDR3aa: ASSLRGRDTEAF
j_gene: TRBJ2-5; v_gene: TRBV7-9; CDR3aa: ASSYRAETQY
j_gene: TRBJ1-5; v_gene: TRBV9; CDR3aa: ASSTGTGNQPQH
j_gene: TRBJ2-7; v_gene: TRBV4-3; CDR3aa: ASSPRGSGRYEQY
j_gene: TRBJ2-1; v_gene: TRBV5-4; CDR3aa: ASSSDRGLAELNEQF